This T cell receptor (beta chain) was documented in a study of blood T cell repertoires in COVID-19. Background on the study: COVID-19 samples collected from the United States, Italy and Spain covered acute and convalescent phases. T cells, B-cell-depleted T cells, or PBMCs provided the cDNA or gDNA that served as material.

Study processing details: Nucleated cell number was recorded as an estimate derived from reference gene primer amplification. Assay used: immunoSEQ multiplex PCR; TCRdb lists only in-frame clones, some missing. Clone size and the V and J calls come from that table; the DNA yielded D and trimming. The table lists fewer than 250,000 clones, 83% of them singletons. The germline CDR1 and CDR2 sequences are SGHRS and YFSETQ. J was trimmed by 7 bases and V by 4 bases; bases with no gene match: 12. The CDR3 runs 16 residues. The sequencing input was peripheral blood. The sequence derives from a human donor in a cohort sampled during active COVID-19. The chain joins TRBV5-1 to TRBJ2-1, with 9 positions matching TRBD1. The CDR3: CASSAITGGASNEQFF. CDR3 sequence (DNA): TGCGCCAGCAGCGCAATTACAGGGGGCGCCTCGAATGAGCAGTTCTTC. Combining the CDR3 with reference TRBV5-1 and TRBJ2-1 gives the whole variable domain KAGVTQTPRYLIKTRGQQVTLSCSPISGHRSVSWYQQTPGQGLQFLFEYFSETQRNKGNFPGRFSGRQFSNSRSEMNVSTLELGDSALYLCASSAITGGASNEQFFGPGTRLTVL.